The clone carrying this TCR beta chain appeared a few times. Its antigen is not known. This sample stems from a study of T cells after yellow fever vaccination. Study details: The fractions with low cell numbers were processed using SMART-Seq v4 Ultra Low Input. Overall study findings and caveats: Post-booster reappearance was seen for most primary-vaccination clones (around 97% CD4, 85% to 90% CD8). The secondary response showed a weaker magnitude and a faster peak, day 5 versus 15.

Per the germline V gene, CDR1 is MDHEN and CDR2 is SYDVKM. Trimming removed 3 bases from V and 0 bases from J, with 10 bases in between. The CDR3 consists of 15 residues. TCRdb processed the 5' RACE reads anew with MiXCR; each CDR3 protein has one entry. The sample lists a few hundred thousand distinct CDR3 sequences, 15% to 20% occurring once. This specimen consisted of PBMCs, obtained 15 days after the yellow fever booster vaccination. This chain uses TRBV28 with TRBJ2-3; no reliable D call. This TCR was sampled from a man aged 25 to 40 who received the YFV17D yellow fever vaccine. In nucleotides, the CDR3 is TGTGCCAGCAGTTTCAGTCGCGCAAGCACAGATACGCAGTATTTT. Its translation is CASSFSRASTDTQYF.